This TCR beta chain is from a study of blood T cell repertoires in COVID-19. Across the study: PBMCs, B-cell-depleted T cells, or T cells were the source of the cDNA or gDNA that made up the material.

Authors' analysis steps: Scientists estimated how many nucleated cells there were by amplifying reference gene primers. Measured with immunoSEQ multiplex PCR; TCRdb has only the in-frame clones, and not every one. The DNA gave D and trimming, while V, J and clone size come from that table. This sample yields 250,000 to 300,000 clones, of which approximately 85% are seen a single time; 4.5% to 5.5% belongs to the top ten. CDR1 and CDR2 (germline): GTSNPN, SVGIG (reference sequence). Trimming removed 2 bases from V and 15 bases from J; junction bases left unmatched: 6. The CDR3 contains 11 residues. The TCR comes from a man between 45 and 60 years old with active or convalescent COVID-19. The sequenced sample consisted of peripheral blood. V usage is TRBV30 and J usage is TRBJ2-1; 8 positions match TRBD2. CDR3 in DNA: TGTGCCTGGAGTCCAGCGGGAGTTCCGTTCTTC. Protein product: CAWSPAGVPFF.